This T cell receptor beta chain was profiled in a study of cytomegalovirus exposure and HLA in healthy donors. Findings and caveats of the study: It was taken for granted in presence/absence analyses that sequencing depth across donors was roughly uniform.

In regard to this clone: Its matching antigen is unknown.

60 Vbeta and 13 Jbeta primers were used in PCR. Profiling relied on immunoSEQ multiplex PCR, and the TCRdb table lists in-frame clones only, not all of them. The repertoire includes 95,000 to 100,000 clones, roughly 74% of them detected once, and about 1.9% sits in the top ten. The CDR3 extends over 16 amino acids. Germline V gene lookup returns CDR1 LGHNA and CDR2 YSLEER. This chain uses TRBV4-3 with TRBJ2-5, with D perhaps matching TRBD2 (7 bases). The tail of the sequence fits TRBJ2-7 better, so the J call may be wrong. This clonotype was sampled from a woman aged 40 to 50 in good health and CMV-seronegative. The material sequenced was PBMCs. CDR3 nucleotides: TGCGCCAGCAGCCAAGAGAATCCGGGGGGCGCCTACGAGCAGTACTTC. Translated, it gives CASSQENPGGAYEQYF.